The entry below gives a single T cell receptor beta chain sequence along with its context. Its antigen is undetermined. The data belong to a study of blood T cells in healthy people across ages. The study, taken as a whole, reports: Conclusively comparing naive with antigen-experienced cells was impossible with unsorted PBMCs. It was held that diversity estimates obtained from one million T cells represented underestimates.

A sample-barcoded 5' primer and a J-beta primer mix were used in a second PCR of about 7 to 12 cycles. MiXCR, applied by TCRdb to the 5' RACE reads, yields one record per CDR3 protein. The sample contains some 1,500,000 distinct CDR3 sequences, approximately 43% of which appear only once. This CDR3 is built from 16 residues. V lost 4 bases and J lost 4, with 17 bases in between. Germline lookup yields CDR1 MNHEY and CDR2 SMNVEV (reference sequence). The donors, aged roughly 6 to 100, were healthy Caucasians from Russia. Each sample yielded at least 6 micrograms of PBMC total RNA. V is TRBV27 and J is TRBJ2-1; TRBD2 is a possible D gene (5 bases). This clonotype was obtained from a woman between 18 and 29 years old in good health. Sequences were obtained from blood. The DNA for the CDR3 is TGTGCCAGCAGTTCGTCGATAGCGCCTACTTACAATGAGCAGTTCTTC. Its translation is CASSSSIAPTYNEQFF.